This T cell receptor beta chain was identified in a study of cytomegalovirus exposure and HLA in healthy donors. The CDR3 consists of 15 residues. The ends were cut back, 2 bases at V and 8 bases at J, with 15 bases in the middle. Per germline, CDR1 MNHEY and CDR2 SVGAGI. The PCR made use of 60 Vbeta and 13 Jbeta primers. The authors' processing: Tens of millions of unique TCR beta chains, roughly 11 million of them shared, were counted by a later analysis. The method was immunoSEQ multiplex PCR; TCRdb's version includes in-frame clones alone and lacks a portion of them. That table supplies the V and J calls and clone size; D and trimming were determined from the DNA. The sample carries more than 65,000 clones, under 85% recorded once. A few counts support this clone.

Sequencing was carried out using PBMCs. The rearrangement links TRBV6-5 to TRBJ1-4, with D maybe TRBD1 (5 bases). This TCR was sampled from a woman in her sixties in good health and CMV-seropositive. CDR3 sequence reads: CASSYSTQGGEKLFF. Written as DNA, the CDR3 is TGTGCCAGCAGTTACAGTACCCAGGGTGGCGAAAAACTGTTTTTT.